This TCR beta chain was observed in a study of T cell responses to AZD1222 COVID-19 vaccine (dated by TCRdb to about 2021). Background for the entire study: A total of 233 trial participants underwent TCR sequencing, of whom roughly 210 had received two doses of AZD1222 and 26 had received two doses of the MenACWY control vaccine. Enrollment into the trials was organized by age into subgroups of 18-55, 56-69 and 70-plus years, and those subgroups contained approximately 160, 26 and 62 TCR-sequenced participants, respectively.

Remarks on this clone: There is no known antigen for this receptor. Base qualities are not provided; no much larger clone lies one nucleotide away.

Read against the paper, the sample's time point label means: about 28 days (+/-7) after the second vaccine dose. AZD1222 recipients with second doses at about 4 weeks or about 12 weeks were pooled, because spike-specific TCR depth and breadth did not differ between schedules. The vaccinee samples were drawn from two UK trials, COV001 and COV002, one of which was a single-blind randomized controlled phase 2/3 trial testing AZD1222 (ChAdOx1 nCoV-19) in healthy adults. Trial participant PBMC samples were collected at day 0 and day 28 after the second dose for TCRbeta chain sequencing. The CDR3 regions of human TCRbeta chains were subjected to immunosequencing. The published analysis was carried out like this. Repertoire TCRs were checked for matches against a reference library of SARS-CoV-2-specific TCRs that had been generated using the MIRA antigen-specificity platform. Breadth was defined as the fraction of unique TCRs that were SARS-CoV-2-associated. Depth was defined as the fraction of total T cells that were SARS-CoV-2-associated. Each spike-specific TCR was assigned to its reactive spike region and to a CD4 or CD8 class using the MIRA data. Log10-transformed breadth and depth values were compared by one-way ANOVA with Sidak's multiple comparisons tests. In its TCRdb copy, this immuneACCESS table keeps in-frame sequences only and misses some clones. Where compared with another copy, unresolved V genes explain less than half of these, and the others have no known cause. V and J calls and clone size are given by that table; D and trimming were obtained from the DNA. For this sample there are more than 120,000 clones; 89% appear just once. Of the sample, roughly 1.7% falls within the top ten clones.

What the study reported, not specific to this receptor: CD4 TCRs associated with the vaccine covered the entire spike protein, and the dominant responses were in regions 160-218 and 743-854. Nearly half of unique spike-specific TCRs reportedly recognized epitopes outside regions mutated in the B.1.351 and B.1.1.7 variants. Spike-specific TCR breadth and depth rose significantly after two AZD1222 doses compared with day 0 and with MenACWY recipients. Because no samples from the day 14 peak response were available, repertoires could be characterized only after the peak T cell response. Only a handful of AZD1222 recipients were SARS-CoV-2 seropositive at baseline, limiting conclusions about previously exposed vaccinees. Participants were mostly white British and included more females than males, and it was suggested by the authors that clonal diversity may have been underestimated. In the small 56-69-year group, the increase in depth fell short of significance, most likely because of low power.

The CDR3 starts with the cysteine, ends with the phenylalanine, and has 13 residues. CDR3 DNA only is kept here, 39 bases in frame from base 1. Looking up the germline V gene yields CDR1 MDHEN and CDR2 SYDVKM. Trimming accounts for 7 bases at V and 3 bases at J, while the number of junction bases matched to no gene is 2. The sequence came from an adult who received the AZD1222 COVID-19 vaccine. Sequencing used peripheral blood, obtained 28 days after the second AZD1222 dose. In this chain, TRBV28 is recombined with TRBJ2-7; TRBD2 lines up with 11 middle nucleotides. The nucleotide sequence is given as TGTGCCAGCACTACTAGCGGGAGCTACGAGCAGTACTTC. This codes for CASTTSGSYEQYF.